The 21 T cell receptor beta chains below come from one sample, sequenced in a study of cytomegalovirus exposure and HLA in healthy donors. Repertoires were generated with immunoSEQ multiplex PCR, while TCRdb's copy carries only in-frame clones and drops some. The data show about 140,000 clones, about 90% seen once. Input material: PBMCs. The receptors were gathered from a young man in good health and CMV-seronegative.

In this sample, this clone turned up once. The gene calls are TRBV9 and TRBJ2-7; 8 bases are a match to TRBD2. CDR1 SGDLS and CDR2 YYNGEE come from the germline V gene. Losses at the gene ends were 4 bases for V and 5 bases for J; bases not matched to a gene: 11. This CDR3 contains 15 residues. CDR3 sequence reads: CASSPPTGGAHEQYF. CDR3 sequence (DNA): TGTGCCAGCAGCCCCCCCACGGGAGGGGCCCACGAGCAGTACTTC.

This chain uses TRBV4-1 with TRBJ2-6; TRBD1 aligns across 9 bases. CDR3 length: 19 residues. The germline V gene has CDR1 MGHRA and CDR2 YSYEKL. Trimming took 3 bases from V and 2 from J; bases not matched to a gene: 11. The CDR3 nucleotides read TGCGCCAGCAGCCAGGCCCCAGGGACAGGGCCAACTGGGGCCAACGTCCTGACTTTC. Protein: CASSQAPGTGPTGANVLTF.

The chain combines TRBV4-1 with TRBJ2-1; the match to TRBD2 covers 8 bases. Germline-derived CDR1 and CDR2 are MGHRA and YSYEKL. The V gene end was trimmed by 4 bases and the J gene end by 4 bases; junction bases not matched to a gene: 12. This CDR3 has 17 residues. CDR3 bases: TGCGCCAGCAGCCCAAGTTATTTGCGGGGGGAATACAATGAGCAGTTCTTC. This gives the protein CASSPSYLRGEYNEQFF.

The chain is built from TRBV5-4 and TRBJ1-1, with a weak D call TRBD1 (5 bases). Trimming stripped 8 bases from V and 1 base from J, with 12 bases between. The germline V gene has CDR1 SGHNT and CDR2 YYREEE (reference sequence). The CDR3 spans 13 residues. CDR3 sequence (DNA): TGTGCCAGGCTCGACAGACCGAACACTGAAGCTTTCTTT. This gives the protein CARLDRPNTEAFF.

This rearrangement joins TRBV6-5 to TRBJ2-1, with 10 nucleotides matching TRBD2. The V and J ends lost 8 bases and 5 bases, in that order; junction bases with no gene match: 0. The length of the CDR3 is 12 residues. Per the germline V gene, CDR1 is MNHEY and CDR2 is SVGAGI. CDR3 residues: CASLAGDNEQFF. CDR3 bases: TGTGCCAGCCTAGCGGGGGACAATGAGCAGTTCTTC.

The rearrangement links TRBV9 to TRBJ2-1; maybe TRBD2 (7 bases). The CDR3 consists of 18 residues. V was shortened by 3 bases and J by 4 bases, with 23 bases between the two germline ends. Germline-derived CDR1 and CDR2 are SGDLS and YYNGEE. CDR3 amino acids: CASSGDGEGTKSYNEQFF. Written as DNA, the CDR3 is TGTGCCAGCAGCGGAGATGGGGAGGGGACAAAAAGTTACAATGAGCAGTTCTTC.

V gene TRBV6-1 combines with J gene TRBJ1-3; the D is unclear. V was cut by 1 base and J by 0 bases, with 10 bases left in between. CDR1 is MNHNS and CDR2 is SASEGT in the germline V gene. CDR3 length: 16 amino acids. The CDR3: CASSEEEGVSGNTIYF. The CDR3, as DNA: TGTGCCAGCAGTGAAGAAGAGGGCGTCTCTGGAAACACCATATATTTT.

J is TRBJ2-1 and V is TRBV6-6; no definite D call. CDR3 length: 16 residues. V lost 5 bases and J 5 bases, leaving 19 bases between the germline ends. The germline CDR1 and CDR2 sequences are MNHNY and SVGAGI (reference sequence). CDR3 amino acids: CASSPSLARSHNEQFF. The CDR3 DNA is TGTGCCAGCAGTCCCTCGTTAGCCCGAAGCCACAATGAGCAGTTCTTC.

The V call is TRBV5-1, the J call TRBJ2-2; 10 nucleotides match TRBD1. The CDR3 has 15 residues. Germline values: CDR1 SGHRS, CDR2 YFSETQ. Trimming took 4 bases from V and 5 from J; bases not matched to a gene: 5. CDR3 in DNA: TGCGCCAGCAGCAAGGGACAGGGGCGAACCGGGGAGCTGTTTTTT. Translating gives CASSKGQGRTGELFF.

The gene calls are TRBV28 and TRBJ1-1, with D tentatively TRBD1 (6 bases). Germline V gene data show CDR1 as MDHEN and CDR2 as SYDVKM. This CDR3 comprises 14 residues. V was shortened by 9 bases and J by 0 bases, with 14 bases between the two germline ends. The CDR3: CASKSGQLNTEAFF. CDR3 nucleotides: TGTGCCAGTAAATCCGGACAGCTGAACACTGAAGCTTTCTTT.

The chain links TRBV5-4 to TRBJ1-1; 7 positions match TRBD1. Germline CDR1 reads SGHNT; CDR2 reads YYREEE (reference sequence). J was trimmed by 5 bases and V by 4 bases; bases with no gene match: 11. CDR3 length equals 15 residues. CDR3 nucleotides: TGTGCCAGCAGCGATAAAAGACAGGGAGGTACTGAAGCTTTCTTT. Protein sequence: CASSDKRQGGTEAFF.

This sequence joins TRBV19 and TRBJ2-3; maybe TRBD2 (5 bases). The CDR3 is 15 residues long. V was trimmed by 7 bases and J by 6 bases, leaving 20 bases between them. Germline assignment: CDR1 LNHDA and CDR2 SQIVND (reference sequence). CDR3 sequence: CASTPGTLDSDTQYF. In DNA, the CDR3 is TGTGCCAGTACCCCCGGAACCCTGGACTCGGATACGCAGTATTTT.

This rearrangement joins TRBV27 to TRBJ2-3, with TRBD2 as a possible D gene (6 bases). The CDR3 is 16 amino acids. Germline lookup yields CDR1 MNHEY and CDR2 SMNVEV (reference sequence). The V end lost 2 bases, the J end lost 2 bases, and 14 bases lay between the germline ends. The CDR3 DNA is TGTGCCAGCAGTTTAATGCCAGCGGGCAACACAGATACGCAGTATTTT. Translated: CASSLMPAGNTDTQYF.

This clone was counted between two and nine times. The rearrangement links TRBV30 to TRBJ2-7; D not certain. The V and J ends lost 3 bases and 3 bases respectively, with 12 bases between them. The CDR3 length is 13 residues. Germline V gene sequence: CDR1 GTSNPN, CDR2 SVGIG (reference sequence). The CDR3: CAWSGWMGYEQYF. CDR3 DNA: TGTGCCTGGAGCGGGTGGATGGGCTACGAGCAGTACTTC.

The gene calls are TRBV28 and TRBJ2-1; 10 positions match TRBD2. Germline V lookup: CDR1 MDHEN, CDR2 SYDVKM. Unmatched junction bases numbered 3, after V lost 9 bases and J lost 4 bases. The CDR3 has 13 residues. The CDR3 sequence: CASRTSGYNEQFF. The CDR3 coding sequence is TGTGCCAGTAGGACTAGCGGATACAATGAGCAGTTCTTC.

The chain employs TRBV5-1 and TRBJ1-6; 7 bases fit TRBD1. The CDR3 has 18 amino acids. CDR1 is SGHRS, CDR2 YFSETQ, per germline. After removal of 0 bases from V and 7 bases from J, the junction contained 13 bases not matched to a gene. For the CDR3, the DNA is TGCGCCAGCAGCTTGGAGGGGCCACGACAGGGTGGCAATTCACCCCTCCACTTT. Residues: CASSLEGPRQGGNSPLHF.

This clone was observed at least ten times. The gene calls are TRBV2 and TRBJ2-7, with TRBD1 identical over 10 bases. Losses at the gene ends were 9 bases for V and 4 bases for J; bases not matched to a gene: 6. The V gene's germline CDR1 is SNHLY and CDR2 FYNNEI. This CDR3 contains 13 residues. In DNA form, the CDR3 reads TGTGCCAGTAGGGACAGGGGAAGGTACGAGCAGTACTTC. It translates to CASRDRGRYEQYF.

The chain uses TRBV5-5 and TRBJ1-1; 7 bases line up with TRBD1. Germline CDR1 SGHKS, CDR2 YYEKEE (reference sequence). This CDR3 contains 12 residues. Unmatched junction bases numbered 6, after V lost 4 bases and J lost 9 bases. The CDR3 loop is CASSGDSSKAFF. CDR3 sequence (DNA): TGTGCCAGCAGCGGGGACAGTTCAAAAGCTTTCTTT.

V gene TRBV27 combines with J gene TRBJ2-3; a weak D match, TRBD1 (5 bases). V was pared by 1 base and J by 6 bases, with 11 bases between. The CDR3 extends over 14 amino acids. In germline, CDR1 is MNHEY, CDR2 SMNVEV (reference sequence). The chain's CDR3 is CASSLFGARDTQYF. The CDR3 DNA is TGTGCCAGCAGTTTATTTGGGGCGCGGGATACGCAGTATTTT.

The V call is TRBV5-6, the J call TRBJ1-2; D is uncertain. Trimming stripped 0 bases from V and 5 bases from J, with 11 bases between. Per the germline V gene, CDR1 is SGHDT and CDR2 is YYEEEE. CDR3 length equals 14 residues. The CDR3 DNA is TGTGCCAGCAGCTTGGGCGATATGCCTTATGGCTACACCTTC. Translating gives CASSLGDMPYGYTF. The whole variable domain, filled in from reference TRBV5-6 and TRBJ1-2, reads DAGVTQSPTHLIKTRGQQVTLRCSPKSGHDTVSWYQQALGQGPQFIFQYYEEEERQRGNFPDRFSGHQFPNYSSELNVNALLLGDSALYLCASSLGDMPYGYTFGSGTRLTVV.

The chain is built from TRBV25-1 and TRBJ2-3; TRBD2 matches at 13 bases. CDR3 length: 16 amino acids. CDR1 is MGHDK and CDR2 is SYGVNS in the germline V gene. The junction had 8 bases not matched to a gene; V was cut back by 5 bases and J by 6 bases. The CDR3 nucleotides read TGTGCCAGCAGTCCACCGGGACTAGCGGGACGGGATACGCAGTATTTT. Protein product: CASSPPGLAGRDTQYF.